This record looks at one TCR beta chain sequence and its context. The antigen remains undetermined. The data are from a study of CD8+ T cells in alopecia areata. Study context: For the treated group, dosing was oral tofacitinib at 5 to 10 mg twice daily. Study-wide results and caveats: One nonresponder makes the tie between baseline CD8+ expansion and response uncertain. The study found tofacitinib significantly decreased scalp clonality and expanded CD8+ clones among the top 100.

This CDR3 has 14 residues. The V gene lost 4 bases and the J gene lost 2 bases, with 11 bases spanning the gap. Looked up from germline, CDR1 is LGHNA and CDR2 is YNFKEQ. The sequencing template was cDNA reverse transcribed from extracted RNA. Only in-frame clones appear in the TCRdb table, and some are missing; sequencing was by immunoSEQ multiplex PCR. The sample has fewer than 250,000 clones, 40% to 55% seen once; the top ten hold about 2.4%. Specified treatment: oral pan-JAK inhibitor, 5-10 mg twice daily. The input for sequencing was CD4+ T cells sorted from blood, taken at approximately week 36, from a patient treated with tofacitinib. This rearrangement joins TRBV4-2 to TRBJ2-5; D unclear. The origin of this receptor is a human donor with alopecia areata. For the CDR3, the DNA is TGTGCCAGCAGCCGACTCGGGTCTCAAGAGACCCAGTACTTC. Translating gives CASSRLGSQETQYF.